The TCR beta chain described here comes from a study of T cell changes during pregnancy in multiple sclerosis. This clone was observed once. Assay: immunoSEQ multiplex PCR; the TCRdb copy retains only in-frame clones and omits some. The sample yields roughly 53,000 clones, around 92% seen once. The CDR3 is 15 residues long. V dropped 3 bases and J dropped 4 bases, with 12 bases sitting between them. Germline loops: CDR1 MNHNS, CDR2 SASEGT. The sequenced sample was CD4+ T cells from peripheral blood mononuclear cells, obtained in the third trimester of pregnancy. This sequence was found in a female donor with multiple sclerosis, enrolled in a pregnancy study. The V and J genes are TRBV6-1 and TRBJ1-4; D unresolved. In DNA form, the CDR3 reads TGTGCCAGCAGTGACCCCCCCAGGATTAATGAAAAACTGTTTTTT. This translates into CASSDPPRINEKLFF.